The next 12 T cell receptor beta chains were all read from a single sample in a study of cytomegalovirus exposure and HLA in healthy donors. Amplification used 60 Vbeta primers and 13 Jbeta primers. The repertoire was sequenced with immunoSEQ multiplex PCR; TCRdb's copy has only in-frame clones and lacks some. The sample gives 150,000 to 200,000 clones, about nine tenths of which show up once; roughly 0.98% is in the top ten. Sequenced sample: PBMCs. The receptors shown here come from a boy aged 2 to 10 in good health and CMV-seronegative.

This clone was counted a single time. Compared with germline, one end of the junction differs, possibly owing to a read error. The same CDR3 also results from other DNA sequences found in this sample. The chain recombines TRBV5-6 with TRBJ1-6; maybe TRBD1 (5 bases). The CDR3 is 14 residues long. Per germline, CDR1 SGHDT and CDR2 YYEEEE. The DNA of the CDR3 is TGTGCCAGCAGCTTACAGGACTACAATTCCCCCCTCCACTTT. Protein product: CASSLQDYNSPLHF.

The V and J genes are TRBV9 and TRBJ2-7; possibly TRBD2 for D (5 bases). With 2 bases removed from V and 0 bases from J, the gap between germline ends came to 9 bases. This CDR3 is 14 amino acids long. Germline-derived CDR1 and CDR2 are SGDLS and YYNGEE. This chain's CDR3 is CASSVDGDSYEQYF. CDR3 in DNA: TGTGCCAGCAGCGTCGACGGGGACTCCTACGAGCAGTACTTC.

As DNA, the CDR3 is TGCGCCAGCAGTGAACGGGACTATTCCTACAATGAGCAGTTCTTC. Translating it yields CASSERDYSYNEQFF. This chain uses TRBV10-2 with TRBJ2-1, with 7 positions matching TRBD2. Losses at the gene ends were 3 bases for V and 1 base for J; bases not matched to a gene: 3. This CDR3 region has 15 residues. The germline V gene encodes CDR1 WSHSY and CDR2 SAAADI.

This CDR3 reads CASSSGRLAGRAYEQYF. CDR3 bases: TGTGCCAGCAGCTCGGGGCGACTAGCGGGACGGGCTTACGAGCAGTACTTC. This sequence joins TRBV7-9 and TRBJ2-7; 11 bases map to TRBD2. The CDR3 length is 17 residues. Germline loops: CDR1 SEHNR, CDR2 FQNEAQ (reference sequence). The trim removed 4 bases at V and 4 bases at J, leaving 12 bases unmatched.

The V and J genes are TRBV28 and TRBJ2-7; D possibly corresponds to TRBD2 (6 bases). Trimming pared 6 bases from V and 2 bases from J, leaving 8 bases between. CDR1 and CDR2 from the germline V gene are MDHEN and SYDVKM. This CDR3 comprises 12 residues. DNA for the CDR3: TGTGCCAGCAGCGGGACTGCCTACGAGCAGTACTTC. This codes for CASSGTAYEQYF.

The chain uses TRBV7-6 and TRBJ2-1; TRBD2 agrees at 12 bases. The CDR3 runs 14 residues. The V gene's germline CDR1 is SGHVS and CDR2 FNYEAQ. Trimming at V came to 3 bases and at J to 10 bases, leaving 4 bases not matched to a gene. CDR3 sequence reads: CASSLLAGGEEQFF. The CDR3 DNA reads TGTGCCAGCAGCTTGCTAGCGGGGGGGGAGGAGCAGTTCTTC.

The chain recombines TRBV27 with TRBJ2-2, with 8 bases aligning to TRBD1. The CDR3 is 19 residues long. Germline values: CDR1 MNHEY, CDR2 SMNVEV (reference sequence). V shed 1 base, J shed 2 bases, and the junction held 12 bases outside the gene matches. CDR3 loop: CASSLLAGFGTGNTGELFF. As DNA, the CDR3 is TGTGCCAGCAGTTTATTAGCCGGGTTCGGGACAGGAAACACCGGGGAGCTGTTTTTT.

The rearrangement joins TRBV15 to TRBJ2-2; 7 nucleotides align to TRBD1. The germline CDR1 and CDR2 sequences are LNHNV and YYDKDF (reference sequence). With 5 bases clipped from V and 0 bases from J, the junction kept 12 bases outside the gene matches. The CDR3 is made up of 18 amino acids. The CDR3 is CATSPLLTGDANTGELFF. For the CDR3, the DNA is TGTGCCACCAGCCCTCTCCTTACAGGGGACGCGAACACCGGGGAGCTGTTTTTT.

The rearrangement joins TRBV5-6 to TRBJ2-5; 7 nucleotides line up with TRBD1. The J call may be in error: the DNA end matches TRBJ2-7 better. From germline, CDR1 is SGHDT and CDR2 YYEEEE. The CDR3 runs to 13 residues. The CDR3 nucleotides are TGTGCCAGCAGTTTGACAGGGAACTACGAGCAGTACTTC. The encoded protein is CASSLTGNYEQYF.

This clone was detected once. The CDR3 here is CASSQGLRGYEQYF. CDR3 nucleotides: TGTGCCAGCAGCCAAGGTCTCAGGGGCTACGAGCAGTACTTC. This chain links TRBV14 with TRBJ2-7; a weak D match, TRBD1 (6 bases). Trimming removed 1 base from V and 3 bases from J, with 10 bases in between. The CDR3 spans 14 residues. Germline CDR1 reads SGHDN; CDR2 reads FVKESK.

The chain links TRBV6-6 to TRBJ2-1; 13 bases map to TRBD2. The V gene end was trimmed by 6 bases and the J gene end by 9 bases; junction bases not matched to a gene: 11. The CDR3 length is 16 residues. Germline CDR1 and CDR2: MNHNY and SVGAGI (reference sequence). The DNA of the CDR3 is TGTGCCAGCAGACCCGGACTAGCGGGAGTGGGGACTGAGCAGTTCTTC. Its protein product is CASRPGLAGVGTEQFF.

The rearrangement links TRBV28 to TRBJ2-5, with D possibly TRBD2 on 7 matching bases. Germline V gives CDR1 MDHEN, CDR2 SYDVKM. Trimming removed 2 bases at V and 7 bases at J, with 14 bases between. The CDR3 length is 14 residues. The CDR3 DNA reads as TGTGCCAGCAGTTTAAGGGGGGGAGGGGGGACCCAGTACTTC. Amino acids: CASSLRGGGGTQYF.